This passage covers 29 T cell receptor beta chains from one sample sequenced in a study of T cells in Graves' hyperthyroidism and ophthalmopathy. TCR beta CDR3 regions were amplified from RNA transcripts. HTBI primers were the set used in a first-round RT-PCR of the TCR CDR3. TCRdb redid the calling of the multiplex PCR reads with MiXCR, one entry per CDR3 protein. The sample holds a few hundred thousand distinct CDR3 sequences, 15% seen once. The specimen was blood. Receptor source: a woman aged 30 to 39 with Graves' hyperthyroidism.

This clonotype was recorded at least ten times. The V and J genes are TRBV30 and TRBJ2-5, with D possibly matching TRBD1 (6 bases). The V end was cut by 2 bases, the J end by 2 bases, with 9 bases between. Germline V gene lookup returns CDR1 GTSNPN and CDR2 SVGIG (reference sequence). The CDR3 totals 13 residues. CDR3 DNA: TGTGCCTGGAGTAGGGGGATGCAAGAGACCCAGTACTTC. Its protein is CAWSRGMQETQYF.

In its sample, this clonotype was seen many times. The chain combines TRBV3-1 with TRBJ2-7, with TRBD2 as a possible D gene (6 bases). The V gene's germline CDR1 is LGHDT and CDR2 YNNKEL (reference sequence). The V end lost 5 bases, the J end lost 4 bases, and 21 bases lay between the germline ends. The CDR3 is 16 amino acids. As DNA, the CDR3 is TGTGCCAGCAGCACCCGTCGGGGCGCGGGGCCTTACGAGCAGTACTTC. It yields the protein CASSTRRGAGPYEQYF.

This clonotype was counted at least ten times. V and J are TRBV7-3 and TRBJ1-1; no clear D. The CDR3 is 17 amino acids. Germline V lookup: CDR1 SGHTA, CDR2 FQGTGA. The V gene lost 0 bases and the J gene lost 11 bases, with 25 bases spanning the gap. The CDR3 sequence is CASSLTWSTVGIGMAFF. Written as DNA, the CDR3 is TGTGCCAGCAGCTTAACGTGGTCCACTGTAGGGATCGGTATGGCTTTCTTT.

This clonotype was detected many times. The chain combines TRBV30 with TRBJ2-1, with D maybe TRBD2 (5 bases). Trimming took off 4 bases at V and 0 bases at J, with 13 bases between the two ends. The CDR3 extends over 15 amino acids. From germline, CDR1 is GTSNPN and CDR2 SVGIG (reference sequence). In nucleotides, the CDR3 is TGTGCCTGGACCGAGGGTACCTTCTCCTACAATGAGCAGTTCTTC. Amino acids: CAWTEGTFSYNEQFF.

This clonotype has only a few counts. The J gene is TRBJ1-2, the V gene TRBV28; D gene ambiguous. Germline lookup yields CDR1 MDHEN and CDR2 SYDVKM. This CDR3 contains 11 residues. The ends were cut back, 5 bases at V and 4 bases at J, with 5 bases in the middle. The CDR3, as DNA: TGTGCCAGCAGTCCCTCCTATGGCTACACCTTC. This sequence encodes CASSPSYGYTF.

This clonotype was observed many times. The chain combines TRBV2 with TRBJ1-4, with D hard to call. Per the germline V gene, CDR1 is SNHLY and CDR2 is FYNNEI. This CDR3 spans 14 amino acids. V was cut by 8 bases and J by 7 bases, with 17 bases left in between. CDR3 sequence: CASLLGSVGEKLFF. The DNA for the CDR3 is TGTGCCAGCCTCCTAGGGAGCGTGGGTGAAAAACTGTTTTTT.

Turning to this clonotype: A much larger clonotype is one base distant, so this may be a read error. The J gene is TRBJ1-1, the V gene TRBV5-1; a possible D gene is TRBD1 (5 bases). Germline CDR1 and CDR2: SGHRS and YFSETQ. The V gene lost 2 bases and the J gene lost 1 base, with 9 bases spanning the gap. The CDR3 runs to 14 residues. The DNA of the CDR3 is TGCGCCAGCAGCTTCCAGGACACGAACACTGAAGCTTTCTTT. Protein: CASSFQDTNTEAFF. The complete variable domain, with remaining parts taken from reference TRBV5-1 and TRBJ1-1, reads KAGVTQTPRYLIKTRGQQVTLSCSPISGHRSVSWYQQTPGQGLQFLFEYFSETQRNKGNFPGRFSGRQFSNSRSEMNVSTLELGDSALYLCASSFQDTNTEAFFGQGTRLTVV.

This clonotype turned up a few times. The CDR3 here is CASGLPPATSGAYEQYF. In DNA form, the CDR3 reads TGTGCTAGTGGTTTGCCGCCCGCCACTAGCGGCGCGTACGAGCAGTACTTC. The chain uses TRBV12-5 and TRBJ2-7; 8 bases are a match to TRBD2. V was pared by 2 bases and J by 4 bases, with 13 bases of the junction left unmatched. CDR3 size: 17 residues. CDR1 and CDR2 (germline): LGHNT, FRNRAP.

This clonotype was found many times. The chain carries TRBV6-1 and TRBJ2-1; 8 bases match TRBD2. J gave up 2 bases and V 6 bases, and 15 bases lay outside the gene matches. This CDR3 comprises 18 residues. CDR1 is MNHNS, CDR2 SASEGT, per germline. The CDR3 nucleotides read TGTGCCAGCAGCCACCCCCGCCCTACCGGGAGGGCCTACAATGAGCAGTTCTTC. Translation: CASSHPRPTGRAYNEQFF.

The chain has TRBV19 and TRBJ1-5; D gene ambiguous. Germline loops: CDR1 LNHDA, CDR2 SQIVND (reference sequence). The CDR3 consists of 14 residues. Trimming took 3 bases from V and 4 from J, leaving 10 bases between them. This CDR3 is CASSIGDWNQPQHF. The CDR3 DNA follows: TGTGCCAGTAGTATTGGGGATTGGAATCAGCCCCAGCATTTT.

J is TRBJ2-1 and V is TRBV19; 9 bases line up with TRBD1. Germline V gene lookup returns CDR1 LNHDA and CDR2 SQIVND (reference sequence). The V gene end was trimmed by 8 bases and the J gene end by 0 bases; junction bases not matched to a gene: 8. The CDR3 is 16 amino acids. CDR3: CASHRGPASSYNEQFF. In nucleotides, the CDR3 is TGTGCCAGTCACAGGGGGCCCGCCAGCTCCTACAATGAGCAGTTCTTC.

This clonotype has only a few counts. This rearrangement joins TRBV5-1 to TRBJ2-6; unclear D gene. V shed 2 bases and J shed 6 bases, with 12 bases lying between them. There are 15 residues in the CDR3. Germline V CDR1 and CDR2: SGHRS, YFSETQ. This chain's CDR3 is CASSLKPSEANVLTF. CDR3 nucleotide sequence: TGCGCCAGCAGCTTAAAACCATCAGAGGCCAACGTCCTGACTTTC.

This clonotype was detected ten times or more. This chain joins TRBV5-1 and TRBJ2-3; perhaps TRBD1 as D (5 bases). CDR1 and CDR2 from the germline V gene are SGHRS and YFSETQ. The CDR3 is made up of 13 amino acids. The V end lost 5 bases, the J end lost 2 bases, and 9 bases lay between the germline ends. For the CDR3, the DNA is TGCGCCAGCAGGGTAGGGGACACAGATACGCAGTATTTT. Amino acids: CASRVGDTDTQYF.

The V call is TRBV4-1, the J call TRBJ2-1, with TRBD2 identical over 7 bases. CDR1 and CDR2 (germline): MGHRA, YSYEKL. V was pared by 1 base and J by 0 bases, with 6 bases of the junction left unmatched. CDR3 length equals 17 residues. CDR3 nucleotides: TGCGCCAGCAGCCAAGGATATAGCGGGCACTCCTACAATGAGCAGTTCTTC. Translated, it gives CASSQGYSGHSYNEQFF.

For this clonotype: A read error may be the cause here, since a much bigger clone is one base away. The V gene is TRBV20-1, the J gene TRBJ1-1, with no clear D. The CDR3 has 13 residues. Germline V gene data show CDR1 as DFQATT and CDR2 as SNEGSKA (reference sequence). The CDR3 coding sequence is TGCAGGGGCGGGGAGAGGCATAACACTGAAGCTTTCTTT. This gives the protein CRGGERHNTEAFF.

This clonotype was observed a few times. This sequence joins TRBV7-9 and TRBJ2-1; the match to TRBD2 covers 8 bases. V lost 6 bases and J lost 4; bases outside the gene matches: 8. The CDR3 is 15 amino acids. Germline-derived CDR1 and CDR2 are SEHNR and FQNEAQ (reference sequence). The CDR3 region is CASSWERESYNEQFF. CDR3 sequence (DNA): TGTGCCAGCAGTTGGGAGCGGGAGAGTTACAATGAGCAGTTCTTC.

The chain carries TRBV30 and TRBJ2-5, with D perhaps TRBD1 (6 bases). Germline V gives CDR1 GTSNPN, CDR2 SVGIG (reference sequence). CDR3 size: 13 residues. V lost 4 bases and J 7 bases, leaving 16 bases between the germline ends. In DNA, the CDR3 is TGTGCCTGGACTCGGCAGGGGTACGGGACCCAGTACTTC. Translating it yields CAWTRQGYGTQYF.

This clonotype has at least ten counts. The V call is TRBV18, the J call TRBJ2-2, with a possible D match to TRBD2 (5 bases). The CDR3 consists of 16 residues. Looked up from germline, CDR1 is KGHSH and CDR2 is LQKENI. The ends were cut back, 1 base at V and 0 bases at J, with 9 bases in the middle. CDR3 amino acids: CASSPRGPPNTGELFF. For the CDR3, the DNA is TGTGCCAGCTCACCACGCGGGCCCCCGAACACCGGGGAGCTGTTTTTT. Variable domain in full (rest from reference TRBV18 and TRBJ2-2): NAGVMQNPRHLVRRRGQEARLRCSPMKGHSHVYWYRQLPEEGLKFMVYLQKENIIDESGMPKERFSAEFPKEGPSILRIQQVVRGDSAAYFCASSPRGPPNTGELFFGEGSRLTVL.

This clonotype was observed many times. This chain uses TRBV20-1 with TRBJ2-1; TRBD2 agrees at 9 bases. Germline values: CDR1 DFQATT, CDR2 SNEGSKA (reference sequence). This CDR3 has 14 residues. V lost 6 bases to trimming and J lost 4 bases; unmatched junction nucleotides: 7. The CDR3 loop reads CSARPLAGYNEQFF. CDR3 sequence (DNA): TGCAGTGCCAGACCTCTAGCGGGGTACAATGAGCAGTTCTTC.

The rearrangement uses TRBV9 and TRBJ2-1; 7 bases align to TRBD2. V lost 0 bases to trimming and J lost 2 bases; unmatched junction nucleotides: 2. The germline gives CDR1 SGDLS, CDR2 YYNGEE. The CDR3 totals 15 residues. The CDR3 loop is CASSVAGGTYNEQFF. CDR3 bases: TGTGCCAGCAGCGTAGCCGGGGGGACCTACAATGAGCAGTTCTTC.

The chain recombines TRBV5-1 with TRBJ2-3; TRBD2 is a possible D gene (5 bases). Germline V lookup: CDR1 SGHRS, CDR2 YFSETQ. The CDR3 covers 15 residues. Trimming left V 6 bases short and J 0 bases short, with 14 bases between. The CDR3 spells CASNAGLDSTDTQYF. CDR3 DNA: TGCGCCAGCAATGCCGGACTGGATAGCACAGATACGCAGTATTTT.

This clonotype was seen repeatedly, ten times or more. The genes are TRBV28 and TRBJ2-7; D unresolved. V lost 6 bases and J lost 1, with 7 bases in between. The CDR3 totals 12 residues. Looked up from germline, CDR1 is MDHEN and CDR2 is SYDVKM. CDR3 amino acids: CASSLGSYEQYF. In DNA form, the CDR3 reads TGTGCCAGCAGCTTAGGATCCTACGAGCAGTACTTC.

This clonotype was found many times. This sequence joins TRBV12-3 or TRBV12-4 and TRBJ1-1; unclear D gene. The CDR3 covers 14 residues. V lost 6 bases and J 1 base, leaving 12 bases between the germline ends. CDR3: CASRPRTQNTEAFF. In DNA form, the CDR3 reads TGTGCCAGCAGACCTAGGACCCAGAACACTGAAGCTTTCTTT.

The table lists this clonotype with a few counts. The CDR3 reads CASSLAGGARAEQYF. CDR3 sequence (DNA): TGTGCCAGCAGCTTAGCCGGCGGGGCCCGGGCCGAGCAGTACTTC. V usage is TRBV7-2 and J usage is TRBJ2-7, with D maybe TRBD2 (6 bases). CDR3 length equals 15 residues. Germline CDR1 reads SGHTA; CDR2 reads FQGNSA. Trimming shortened V by 0 bases and J by 6 bases, and 15 bases separated the two germline ends.

The CDR3 loop reads CASSLVYGARELFF. The CDR3 DNA reads as TGTGCCAGCAGCTTAGTGTACGGGGCCCGGGAGCTGTTTTTT. This rearrangement joins TRBV11-2 to TRBJ2-2; possibly TRBD1 or TRBD2 for D (5 bases each). Germline V gives CDR1 SGHAT, CDR2 FQNNGV. There are 14 residues in the CDR3. V lost 1 base to trimming and J lost 9 bases, with 12 bases between them.

This clonotype came up many times. The CDR3 region has the DNA TGTGCCAGCAGTTATGGAAAAGAGACCCAGTACTTC. Protein product: CASSYGKETQYF. The chain carries TRBV6-5 and TRBJ2-5; the D is unclear. Germline values: CDR1 MNHEY, CDR2 SVGAGI. The CDR3 covers 12 residues. The V gene lost 3 bases and the J gene lost 3 bases, with 5 bases spanning the gap.

V usage is TRBV6-1 and J usage is TRBJ1-5; no reliable D call. Trimming removed 6 bases at V and 3 bases at J, with 9 bases between. The germline CDR1 and CDR2 sequences are MNHNS and SASEGT. The CDR3 is made up of 13 amino acids. The CDR3, as DNA: TGTGCCAGCAGCCCCATCCCCAATCAGCCCCAGCATTTT. Its protein product is CASSPIPNQPQHF.

The table lists this clonotype with a few counts. The chain uses TRBV24-1 and TRBJ2-2; D may be TRBD2 (6 bases). This CDR3 is 14 amino acids long. Trimming took off 3 bases at V and 9 bases at J, with 13 bases between the two ends. In germline, CDR1 is KGHDR, CDR2 SFDVKD. Written as DNA, the CDR3 is TGTGCCACCAGTGATCCGGGGACTCGCAGGGAGCTGTTTTTT. As protein: CATSDPGTRRELFF.

This chain uses TRBV5-1 with TRBJ2-1; a possible D gene is TRBD2 (5 bases). This CDR3 is built from 14 residues. From germline, CDR1 is SGHRS and CDR2 YFSETQ. V lost 2 bases, J lost 8 bases, and 14 bases lay in between. The CDR3 bases are TGCGCCAGCAGCTTACTAGAGGTGGAACATGAGCAGTTCTTC. It is translated as CASSLLEVEHEQFF.